This TCR beta chain is drawn from a study of OX40 agonist ivuxolimab in advanced cancers. Study-wide results and caveats: The average count of expanded clones was higher among CD8+ T cells than among CD4+.

Assay used: immunoSEQ multiplex PCR; TCRdb lists only in-frame clones, some missing. This table holds 30,000 to 40,000 clones, 85% to 90% found once. With regard to this clone: What it binds is not known.

Trimming removed 7 bases at V and 2 bases at J, with 14 bases between. This CDR3 spans 14 amino acids. CDR1 and CDR2 from the germline V gene are MNHNS and SASEGT. The TCR comes from an adult with an advanced solid tumor such as melanoma, head and neck, liver or kidney cancer. This specimen consisted of CD4+ or CD8+ T cells sorted from blood, obtained in a trial of the OX40 agonist ivuxolimab. V gene TRBV6-1 combines with J gene TRBJ1-1; D might be TRBD1 (5 bases). The CDR3: CASKIRAINTEAFF. CDR3 nucleotide sequence: TGTGCCAGCAAAATCAGGGCGATTAACACTGAAGCTTTCTTT.